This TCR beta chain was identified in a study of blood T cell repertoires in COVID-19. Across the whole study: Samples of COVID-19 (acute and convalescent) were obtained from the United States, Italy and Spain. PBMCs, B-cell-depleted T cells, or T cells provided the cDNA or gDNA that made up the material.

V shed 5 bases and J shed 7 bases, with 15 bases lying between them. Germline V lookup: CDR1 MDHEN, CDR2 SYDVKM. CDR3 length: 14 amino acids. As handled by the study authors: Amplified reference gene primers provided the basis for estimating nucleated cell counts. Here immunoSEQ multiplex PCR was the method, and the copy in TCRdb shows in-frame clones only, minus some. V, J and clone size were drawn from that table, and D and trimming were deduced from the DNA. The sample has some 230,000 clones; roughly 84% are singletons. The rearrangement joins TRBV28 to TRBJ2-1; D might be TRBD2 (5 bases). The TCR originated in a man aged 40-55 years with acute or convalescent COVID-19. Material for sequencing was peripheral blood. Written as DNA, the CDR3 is TGTGCCAGCAGTCCTCATCAACTAGGGAATGAGCAGTTCTTC. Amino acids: CASSPHQLGNEQFF. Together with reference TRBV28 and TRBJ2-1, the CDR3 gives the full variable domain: DVKVTQSSRYLVKRTGEKVFLECVQDMDHENMFWYRQDPGLGLRLIYFSYDVKMKEKGDIPEGYSVSREKKERFSLILESASTNQTSMYLCASSPHQLGNEQFFGPGTRLTVL.